These 16 T cell receptor beta chains were all obtained from the same sample, sequenced in a study of neurological immune-mediated disorders. TCRdb reanalysed the 5' RACE reads using MiXCR and keeps one entry per CDR3 protein. The sample lists about 59,000 distinct CDR3 sequences, 24% occurring once. Time point noted: technical triplicate 2. The sequenced sample was PBMCs. The receptors were gathered from a man aged 55 to 69 with HTLV-1-associated myelopathy (HAM/TSP).

This clonotype was recorded at least ten times. CDR3 DNA sequence: TGTGCCAGCAGTTGGGGAAGGGCGTCCTACGAGCAGTACTTC. As protein: CASSWGRASYEQYF. The chain links TRBV12-3 or TRBV12-4 to TRBJ2-7; D unclear. This CDR3 contains 14 residues. The V end lost 4 bases, the J end lost 1 base, and 11 bases lay between the germline ends.

This clonotype was counted many times. This chain connects TRBV5-5 to TRBJ2-1, with D tentatively TRBD2 (6 bases). The CDR3 consists of 16 residues. Germline V CDR1 and CDR2: SGHKS, YYEKEE (reference sequence). Trimming left V 4 bases short and J 7 bases short, with 21 bases between. CDR3 bases: TGTGCCAGCAGCGAATACGACTTGGGGGGTACTAATGAGCAGTTCTTC. Translating it yields CASSEYDLGGTNEQFF.

The table lists this clonotype with many counts. The chain has TRBV6-1 and TRBJ2-5, with 7 bases identical to TRBD1. The germline V gene has CDR1 MNHNS and CDR2 SASEGT. The CDR3 spans 13 residues. With 7 bases clipped from V and 4 bases from J, the junction kept 6 bases outside the gene matches. CDR3 amino acids: CASTNRGSETQYF. CDR3 nucleotide sequence: TGTGCCAGCACGAACAGGGGTTCAGAGACCCAGTACTTC.

Many counts were recorded for this clonotype. This chain links TRBV3-1 with TRBJ2-1; TRBD2 agrees at 12 bases. Per germline, CDR1 LGHDT and CDR2 YNNKEL (reference sequence). This CDR3 contains 17 residues. The V segment lost 0 bases and the J segment 6 bases; nucleotides outside the gene matches: 6. CDR3 DNA sequence: TGTGCCAGCAGCCAAGATGGGGGACTAGCGGGCTTCAATGAGCAGTTCTTC. Translated: CASSQDGGLAGFNEQFF.

This clonotype was observed many times. The chain uses TRBV6-1 and TRBJ1-5; tentative D call: TRBD1 (5 bases). From germline, CDR1 is MNHNS and CDR2 SASEGT. The ends were cut back, 3 bases at V and 4 bases at J, with 19 bases in the middle. The CDR3 spans 17 residues. DNA for the CDR3: TGTGCCAGCAGTGACCCCTCATTTATCAGGGCGAATCAGCCCCAGCATTTT. Translation: CASSDPSFIRANQPQHF.

Judged by abundance, this clonotype is medium-sized. The chain is built from TRBV2 and TRBJ2-3; D uncertain. The V gene lost 4 bases and the J gene lost 5 bases, with 10 bases spanning the gap. Germline V gene lookup returns CDR1 SNHLY and CDR2 FYNNEI. This CDR3 contains 13 residues. The DNA of the CDR3 is TGTGCCAGCAGTGCCGATAACCAAGATACGCAGTATTTT. It encodes CASSADNQDTQYF.

The genes are TRBV20-1 and TRBJ2-7; TRBD2 matches at 8 bases. Germline V gene lookup returns CDR1 DFQATT and CDR2 SNEGSKA (reference sequence). The J segment lost 6 bases and the V segment lost 6 bases, leaving 13 bases of the junction unmatched. The CDR3 consists of 14 residues. The CDR3, as DNA: TGCAGTGCCCCCGGGAGGGTGTCATTGTCCGAGCAGTACTTC. This codes for CSAPGRVSLSEQYF.

There are many counts of this clonotype. The CDR3 reads CASSLRGGSGYTF. CDR3 nucleotides: TGTGCCAGCAGTTTGAGAGGGGGGAGTGGCTACACCTTC. The chain employs TRBV27 and TRBJ1-2, with D maybe TRBD1 (6 bases). Germline values: CDR1 MNHEY, CDR2 SMNVEV (reference sequence). Trimming left V 3 bases short and J 7 bases short, with 12 bases between. The CDR3 length is 13 residues.

This clonotype was counted ten times or more. CDR3 sequence: CASSLPQGFGNTGELFF. As DNA, the CDR3 is TGTGCCAGCAGTTTACCTCAGGGTTTCGGGAACACCGGGGAGCTGTTTTTT. This chain uses TRBV28 with TRBJ2-2, with D perhaps matching TRBD1 (5 bases). The CDR3 extends over 17 amino acids. V lost 2 bases and J 1 base, leaving 14 bases between the germline ends. CDR1 and CDR2 from the germline V gene are MDHEN and SYDVKM. The complete variable domain, with remaining parts taken from reference TRBV28 and TRBJ2-2, reads DVKVTQSSRYLVKRTGEKVFLECVQDMDHENMFWYRQDPGLGLRLIYFSYDVKMKEKGDIPEGYSVSREKKERFSLILESASTNQTSMYLCASSLPQGFGNTGELFFGEGSRLTVL.

This clonotype was found many times. The J gene is TRBJ2-2, the V gene TRBV5-1, with 7 bases lining up with TRBD1. The germline CDR1 and CDR2 sequences are SGHRS and YFSETQ. With 2 bases clipped from V and 6 bases from J, the junction kept 4 bases outside the gene matches. There are 14 residues in the CDR3. CDR3 in amino acids: CASSFLGGAGELFF. The CDR3 coding sequence is TGCGCCAGCAGCTTCCTAGGGGGCGCCGGGGAGCTGTTTTTT.

The CDR3 spells CASSQDGRGNTEAFF. CDR3 bases: TGTGCCAGCAGCCAAGATGGCAGGGGTAACACTGAAGCTTTCTTT. This chain uses TRBV3-1 with TRBJ1-1; D is perhaps TRBD1 (6 bases). This CDR3 region has 15 residues. Looked up from germline, CDR1 is LGHDT and CDR2 is YNNKEL (reference sequence). The V and J ends lost 0 bases and 2 bases respectively, with 10 bases between them.

This clonotype was observed at least ten times. The chain uses TRBV24-1 and TRBJ2-1; perhaps D is TRBD1 or TRBD2 (6 bases each). Trimming cost V 2 bases and J 9 bases, with 25 bases left between them. The CDR3 is 18 residues long. Germline-derived CDR1 and CDR2 are KGHDR and SFDVKD. CDR3 amino acids: CATSDSFRRGRERGEQFF. CDR3 nucleotide sequence: TGTGCCACCAGTGATTCATTTCGACGGGGGCGGGAACGGGGTGAGCAGTTCTTC.

The J gene is TRBJ1-1, the V gene TRBV20-1; TRBD1 matches at 7 bases. The V segment lost 0 bases and the J segment 7 bases; nucleotides outside the gene matches: 11. CDR1 is DFQATT and CDR2 is SNEGSKA in the germline V gene (reference sequence). The CDR3 consists of 15 residues. The CDR3 reads CSARDLDRDSNEAFF. In DNA, the CDR3 is TGCAGTGCTAGAGATCTGGACCGGGACAGTAATGAAGCTTTCTTT.

This clonotype was observed at least ten times. The CDR3 here is CASSRTALGGEQYF. CDR3 nucleotides: TGTGCCAGCAGTCGGACGGCACTAGGAGGCGAGCAGTACTTC. V and J are TRBV14 and TRBJ2-7, with D perhaps TRBD2 (5 bases). V lost 6 bases and J 6 bases, leaving 18 bases between the germline ends. This CDR3 is built from 14 residues. In germline, CDR1 is SGHDN, CDR2 FVKESK.

This clonotype turned up a few times. The V call is TRBV7-3, the J call TRBJ2-4; D might be TRBD2 (5 bases). CDR1 is SGHTA and CDR2 is FQGTGA in the germline V gene. This CDR3 is built from 16 residues. Trimming cost V 5 bases and J 3 bases, with 17 bases left between them. The CDR3 loop reads CASSPNSREIKNIQYF. In DNA, the CDR3 is TGTGCCAGCAGCCCAAACAGTAGGGAGATCAAAAACATTCAGTACTTC. Full variable domain (rest looked up from reference TRBV7-3 and TRBJ2-4): GAGVSQTPSNKVTEKGKYVELRCDPISGHTALYWYRQSLGQGPEFLIYFQGTGAADDSGLPNDRFFAVRPEGSVSTLKIQRTERGDSAVYLCASSPNSREIKNIQYFGAGTRLSVL.

This clonotype was recorded at least ten times. One end of the junction varies from germline; a read error may be responsible. V gene TRBV29-1 combines with J gene TRBJ2-1; TRBD1 agrees at 8 bases. The CDR3 runs to 11 residues. Germline CDR1 SQVTM, CDR2 ANQGSEA. The CDR3 DNA is TGCAGCGTTGAAGATCCCGGACAGGGTACCTTC. It is translated as CSVEDPGQGTF.